This T cell receptor beta chain derives from a study of blood T cell repertoires in COVID-19. Germline CDR1 reads SGDLS; CDR2 reads YYNGEE. The CDR3 extends over 14 amino acids. V dropped 3 bases and J dropped 2 bases, with 11 bases sitting between them. The authors' processing: Amplification from reference gene primers served as the basis for estimated nucleated cell counts. Clones were sequenced by immunoSEQ multiplex PCR, and TCRdb holds only the in-frame ones, with some missing. The V and J calls and the clone size are those of that table, but D and trimming were determined from the DNA. Found here are approximately 390,000 clones, 90% of them singletons; the top ten hold 6.5%.

Sequenced input: peripheral blood. The chain uses TRBV9 and TRBJ1-1, with a tentative D call TRBD1 (6 bases). This receptor was identified in a man younger than 35 with active or convalescent COVID-19. CDR3 coding DNA: TGTGCCAGCAGCGAGGGACACACTAACACTGAAGCTTTCTTT. It translates to CASSEGHTNTEAFF.